This entry features one T cell receptor beta chain sequence. How the authors handled the data: For nucleated cells, counts were estimated from reference gene primer amplification. Profiling relied on immunoSEQ multiplex PCR, and the TCRdb table lists in-frame clones only, not all of them. D and trimming were read from the DNA, whereas the V and J calls and clone size are those reported in that table. The sample holds approximately 110,000 clones, around four fifths seen once. This sample is drawn from a study of blood T cell repertoires in COVID-19. About the research overall: T cells, B-cell-depleted T cells, or PBMCs supplied cDNA or gDNA.

This receptor was identified in an elderly man with COVID-19, enrolled during active disease. The sample consisted of peripheral blood.

This CDR3 reads CASSKRTGVQPQHF. The CDR3 DNA reads as TGTGCCAGCAGCAAACGGACAGGGGTTCAGCCCCAGCATTTT. The chain is built from TRBV21-1 and TRBJ1-5; the table gives TRBD1 as D, unverified against the DNA. TRBV21-1 is designated a pseudogene. CDR3 length equals 14 residues.